The following is a T cell receptor beta chain sequence with its context. Its target is unknown. This entry belongs to a study of Ad26.COV2.S vaccination and SARS-CoV-2 variants. About the study: Within the COV1001 Ad26.COV2.S trial arm, the donor was enrolled. Notes on the study in general: Similar non-spike TCR breadth was observed in recipients of vaccine and of placebo. Assessments of TCR breadth and depth may have underestimated the total T cell responses.

Treatment denoted: 19 received Ad26.COV2.S at low or high dose, single or two shots; a few received placebo; per-sample allocation not given. Following the first vaccine or placebo injection, samples were taken on day 63. Recruitment in Boston yielded a donor of adult age, 18-55 years. The repertoire was sequenced with immunoSEQ multiplex PCR; TCRdb's copy has only in-frame clones and lacks some. The repertoire holds some 390,000 clones, with 80% to 90% as singletons. Trimming pared 3 bases from V and 4 bases from J, leaving 9 bases between. The length of the CDR3 is 13 residues. The V gene's germline CDR1 is LGHDT and CDR2 YNNKEL (reference sequence).

The sequenced sample was peripheral blood, obtained in a trial of Ad26.COV2.S vaccine versus placebo. This clonotype was obtained from a person between 18 and 59 years old who received the Ad26.COV2.S COVID-19 vaccine or a placebo. The chain recombines TRBV3-1 (or the pseudogene TRBV3-2) with TRBJ1-1; no clear D. The CDR3 bases are TGTGCCAGCAGCCATCGGAAGACCACTGAAGCTTTCTTT. It yields the protein CASSHRKTTEAFF.